This is a list of T cell receptor beta chains from one sample in a study of T cells in Graves' hyperthyroidism and ophthalmopathy. MiXCR, applied by TCRdb to the multiplex PCR reads, yields one record per CDR3 protein. The sample shows some 490,000 distinct CDR3 sequences, about 22% of them seen only once. The sequencing sample was made of blood. The receptors originated from a woman aged 70 to 79 with Graves' ophthalmopathy. CDR3s include the opening cysteine and the closing phenylalanine or tryptophan. A D gene is named only where the DNA matches it firmly. Only some rows state a clone size, as once, few, many or a class for expanded clones.

size | J | V | D | CDR3 | DNA
many | TRBJ2-2 | TRBV3-1 | . | CASILDLSRGDNTGELFF | TGTGCCAGCATCCTAGACTTAAGCAGGGGCGACAACACCGGGGAGCTGTTTTTT
many | TRBJ2-3 | TRBV11-2 | . | CASSSQGVGTDTQYF | TGTGCCAGCAGCTCACAGGGAGTGGGCACAGATACGCAGTATTTT
many | TRBJ1-6 | TRBV12-3/TRBV12-4 | . | CASSFLRASSSYNSPLHF | TGTGCCAGCAGTTTTCTTCGGGCATCGAGCTCCTATAATTCACCCCTCCACTTT
once | TRBJ1-1 | TRBV20-1 | . | CSARVGGVTEAFF | TGCAGTGCTAGGGTGGGTGGCGTCACTGAAGCTTTCTTT
many | TRBJ1-1 | TRBV3-1 | . | CASSQLEEAFF | TGTGCCAGCAGCCAACTGGAGGAAGCTTTCTTT
few | TRBJ1-6 | TRBV3-1 | . | CASSQGRAGPLHF | TGTGCCAGCAGCCAAGGAAGAGCGGGCCCCCTCCACTTT
few | TRBJ2-1 | TRBV9 | TRBD1 | CASSFNRGSYNEQFF | TGTGCCAGCAGCTTCAACAGGGGCTCCTACAATGAGCAGTTCTTC
. | TRBJ2-3 | TRBV4-3 | . | CASSQDTPPRPSTDTQYF | TGCGCCAGCAGCCAAGATACCCCTCCGAGACCTAGCACAGATACGCAGTATTTT
many | TRBJ1-2 | TRBV6-5 | TRBD1 | CASSSPGQGSYGYTF | TGTGCCAGCAGCTCGCCGGGACAGGGTAGCTATGGCTACACCTTC
. | TRBJ1-4 | TRBV6-1 | . | CASSMTAPEKLFF | TGTGCCAGCAGCATGACCGCCCCGGAAAAACTGTTTTTT
. | TRBJ1-6 | TRBV10-2 | . | CASSAGGGGSPLHF | TGCGCCAGCAGTGCCGGGGGCGGTGGTTCACCCCTCCACTTT
. | TRBJ2-2 | TRBV6-1 | . | CATQRIMNTGELFF | TGTGCCACCCAACGGATTATGAACACCGGGGAGCTGTTTTTT
many | TRBJ1-1 | TRBV7-8 | TRBD1 | CASSSQGVSTEAFF | TGTGCCAGCAGCTCACAGGGGGTAAGCACTGAAGCTTTCTTT
few | TRBJ2-1 | TRBV20-1 | . | CSAPTRRFHNEQFF | TGCAGTGCGCCGACTAGAAGATTCCACAATGAGCAGTTCTTC
. | TRBJ1-6 | TRBV10-2 | TRBD1 | CASREGTGDLRSPLHF | TGCGCCAGCAGGGAAGGGACAGGGGATTTACGCTCACCCCTCCACTTT
. | TRBJ1-6 | TRBV10-1 | TRBD1 | CASRVQGVYSPLHF | TGCGCCAGCAGGGTACAGGGGGTTTATTCACCCCTCCACTTT
few | TRBJ2-3 | TRBV4-2 | TRBD2 | CASSQGGGSTDTQYF | TGTGCCAGCAGCCAAGGGGGAGGGAGCACAGATACGCAGTATTTT
. | TRBJ2-1 | TRBV28 | . | CASSFGWNEQFF | TGTGCCAGCAGTTTTGGGTGGAATGAGCAGTTCTTC
. | TRBJ2-2 | TRBV7-2 | . | CASSPKSGRNTGELFF | TGTGCCAGCAGCCCTAAGAGCGGGCGTAACACCGGGGAGCTGTTTTTT
few | TRBJ2-7 | TRBV7-9 | TRBD2 | CASSWGGATYEQYF | TGTGCCAGCAGCTGGGGGGGAGCAACCTACGAGCAGTACTTC
few | TRBJ2-1 | TRBV19 | TRBD2 | CASKRLAGGNEQFF | TGTGCCAGTAAAAGGCTAGCGGGAGGGAATGAGCAGTTCTTC
many | TRBJ1-4 | TRBV20-1 | . | CSANKEANEKLFF | TGCAGTGCTAACAAAGAGGCTAATGAAAAACTGTTTTTT
few | TRBJ2-7 | TRBV6-2/TRBV6-3 | . | CASSFLLSSYEQYF | TGTGCCAGCAGCTTCCTACTCAGCTCCTACGAGCAGTACTTC
. | TRBJ2-5 | TRBV19 | . | CASSTRDYQETQYF | TGTGCCAGTAGTACACGGGACTACCAAGAGACCCAGTACTTC
few | TRBJ1-4 | TRBV19 | . | CASRPSRGVGKLFF | TGTGCCAGTAGACCATCCCGCGGGGTTGGAAAACTGTTTTTT
many | TRBJ2-1 | TRBV12-3/TRBV12-4 | TRBD1 | CASSLGDSSYNEQFF | TGTGCCAGCAGTTTGGGGGACAGCTCCTACAATGAGCAGTTCTTC
many | TRBJ2-3 | TRBV7-2 | TRBD1 | CASSLALRQGRTQYF | TGTGCCAGCAGCTTAGCTCTTCGACAGGGGAGGACGCAGTATTTT
. | TRBJ1-1 | TRBV5-1 | . | CASSSGPYTEAFF | TGCGCCAGCAGCTCGGGGCCTTACACTGAAGCTTTCTTT
. | TRBJ1-4 | TRBV3-1 | TRBD1 | CASSPGQGATTNEKLFF | TGTGCCAGCAGCCCGGGACAGGGGGCCACAACTAATGAAAAACTGTTTTTT
. | TRBJ1-3 | TRBV7-2 | . | CASSLVAGDKSGNTIYF | TGTGCCAGCAGCTTAGTGGCAGGGGATAAATCTGGAAACACCATATATTTT
few | TRBJ2-1 | TRBV10-3 | TRBD1 | CATSVGTGVNEQFF | TGTGCCACCTCAGTGGGGACAGGGGTAAATGAGCAGTTCTTC
. | TRBJ1-1 | TRBV9 | . | CASSGDSLLNTEAFF | TGTGCCAGCAGCGGAGACAGCCTATTGAACACTGAAGCTTTCTTT